The 22 T cell receptor beta chains listed next were all sequenced from one sample in a study of tumor and adjacent non-tumor tissue in lung cancer. The library came from three nested PCR rounds adapted from ARM-PCR protocols. TCRdb reprocessed the multiplex PCR reads with MiXCR, giving one entry per CDR3 protein. There are about 76,000 distinct CDR3 sequences in the sample; around 65% occur only once, and 10% to 15% lies in the top ten. No cell sorting was done before RNA was extracted from the tissue. The material sequenced was lung tumor tissue. The origin of the receptors is an older woman with non-small cell lung cancer.

The chain employs TRBV29-1 and TRBJ2-7; D is tentatively TRBD1 or TRBD2 (6 bases each). This CDR3 region has 15 residues. CDR1 is SQVTM, CDR2 ANQGSEA, per germline. The CDR3 DNA is TGCAGTGCTCTACGGGGAGGCCAGGGGACTTACGAGCAGTACTTC. It translates to CSALRGGQGTYEQYF.

Regarding this clonotype: Just one base apart from a much larger clone, this may be a read error. The chain has TRBV5-1 and TRBJ2-3; weak D call: TRBD2 (5 bases). The germline V gene encodes CDR1 SGHRS and CDR2 YFSETQ. This CDR3 has 16 amino acids. In nucleotides, the CDR3 is TGCACCAGCAGCTTGGGTCAGGACTCCTACACAGATACGCAGTATTTT. Its protein is CTSSLGQDSYTDTQYF. Combining the CDR3 with reference TRBV5-1 and TRBJ2-3 gives the whole variable domain KAGVTQTPRYLIKTRGQQVTLSCSPISGHRSVSWYQQTPGQGLQFLFEYFSETQRNKGNFPGRFSGRQFSNSRSEMNVSTLELGDSALYLCTSSLGQDSYTDTQYFGPGTRLTVL.

This clonotype was recorded many times. The rearrangement joins TRBV20-1 to TRBJ2-7; TRBD1 matches at 9 bases. CDR1 DFQATT and CDR2 SNEGSKA come from the germline V gene (reference sequence). Germline trimming cut 0 bases from V and 4 bases from J; bases unmatched to any gene: 7. This CDR3 comprises 15 residues. CDR3 nucleotides: TGCAGTGCTAGAGAACCCGGGACAGGGACTTACGAGCAGTACTTC. Amino acids: CSAREPGTGTYEQYF.

This clonotype came up a few times. A clone one base away is much larger, so this may be a read error. V gene TRBV5-4 combines with J gene TRBJ2-1; a possible D gene is TRBD2 (5 bases). The ends were cut back, 0 bases at V and 10 bases at J, with 17 bases in the middle. The CDR3 totals 15 residues. From germline, CDR1 is SGHNT and CDR2 YYREEE (reference sequence). This chain's CDR3 is CASSLGLVGGGEQFF. The CDR3 nucleotides read TGTGCCAGCAGCTTGGGGCTAGTGGGCGGCGGGGAGCAGTTCTTC.

Concerning this clonotype itself: Mismatch with germline at one junction end may stem from a read error. The chain joins TRBV4-1 to TRBJ2-5; 7 bases align to TRBD1. Germline assignment: CDR1 MGHRA and CDR2 YSYEKL. The CDR3 contains 16 residues. In DNA, the CDR3 is TGTGCCAGCAGCCGGAGTCCCCGGGACAGTGGAGAGACCCAGTACTTC. Amino acids: CASSRSPRDSGETQYF.

Comment on this clonotype: One end of the junction varies from germline; a read error may be responsible. The chain carries TRBV29-1 and TRBJ2-3; D gene ambiguous. The CDR3 loop spans 13 amino acids. The V gene's germline CDR1 is SQVTM and CDR2 ANQGSEA. CDR3 sequence reads: CSVHPKSTDMQYF. CDR3 bases: TGCAGCGTTCACCCGAAGAGCACAGATATGCAGTATTTT.

On this clonotype itself: This could be a read error, since a much larger clone is one nucleotide away. The CDR3 does not close with the conserved phenylalanine or tryptophan, likely indicating a read error. This chain connects TRBV5-1 to TRBJ2-6; D not certain. CDR1 and CDR2 (germline): SGHRS, YFSETQ. This CDR3 is 14 amino acids long. Trimming pared 2 bases from V and 0 bases from J, leaving 3 bases between. CDR3 region: CASSFTSGANVLTY. For the CDR3, the DNA is TGCGCCAGCAGCTTTACCTCTGGGGCCAACGTCCTGACTTAC.

As for this clonotype: The junction shows a germline mismatch at one end, possibly a read error. V is TRBV20-1 and J is TRBJ2-7; 9 positions match TRBD1. The CDR3 covers 15 residues. Germline V lookup: CDR1 DFQATT, CDR2 SNEGSKA (reference sequence). CDR3 DNA sequence: TGCAGCGCTAGAGGAGGCCACAGGGGGCTGAGGGAGCAGTACTTC. Amino acid sequence: CSARGGHRGLREQYF.

With regard to this clonotype: At one end the junction does not follow the germline gene, possibly because of a read error. The gene calls are TRBV6-5 and TRBJ2-5; 8 bases agree with TRBD2. From germline, CDR1 is MNHEY and CDR2 SVGAGI. The CDR3 extends over 16 amino acids. CDR3 in amino acids: CASSPDWSGGRETQNF. The CDR3 nucleotides read TGTGCTAGCAGCCCCGATTGGAGCGGGGGCAGGGAGACCCAGAACTTC.

Written as DNA, the CDR3 is TGTGCTAGTGGAGCCAGGATAGGGACTTTAGATACGCAGTATTTT. This gives the protein CASGARIGTLDTQYF. V gene TRBV12-5 combines with J gene TRBJ2-3; possibly TRBD2 for D (6 bases). CDR3 size: 15 residues. Germline values: CDR1 LGHNT, CDR2 FRNRAP. The V end lost 6 bases, the J end lost 5 bases, and 18 bases lay between the germline ends.

Concerning this clonotype itself: Relative to the germline gene, one junction end is altered; a read error may explain this. This chain uses TRBV29-1 with TRBJ2-3; 7 bases match TRBD2. CDR3 length equals 14 residues. Germline V gives CDR1 SQVTM, CDR2 ANQGSEA. The CDR3 DNA is TGCAGCGTTAGTGCTAGCGGAGATGATGATATGCAGTATTTT. Protein product: CSVSASGDDDMQYF.

Comment on this clonotype: One end of the junction is discordant with germline, which a read error may explain. V usage is TRBV29-1 and J usage is TRBJ2-2, with 7 bases matching TRBD1. There are 14 residues in the CDR3. Germline V gene data show CDR1 as SQVTM and CDR2 as ANQGSEA. The CDR3 DNA sequence: TGCAGAGTTGAACGGACAGGCCGGCCCGGGGAGCTGTTTTTT. Its translation is CRVERTGRPGELFF.

The rearrangement links TRBV6-1 to TRBJ2-7, with D perhaps TRBD1 (6 bases). The V end lost 3 bases, the J end lost 5 bases, and 11 bases lay between the germline ends. The CDR3 extends over 13 amino acids. Germline V gives CDR1 MNHNS, CDR2 SASEGT. The chain's CDR3 is CASSDWDKDEQYF. DNA for the CDR3: TGTGCCAGCAGTGATTGGGACAAGGACGAGCAGTACTTC.

In regard to this clonotype: An end of the junction does not agree with germline; a read error may underlie this. The chain recombines TRBV28 with TRBJ2-3; 8 nucleotides align to TRBD1. Germline CDR1 is MDHEN and CDR2 is SYDVKM. This CDR3 spans 17 amino acids. The CDR3 region is CACSLFHRGTLTDTQYF. DNA for the CDR3: TGTGCCTGCAGTTTATTTCACAGGGGGACCCTCACAGATACGCAGTATTTT. Full variable domain (missing parts from reference TRBV28 and TRBJ2-3): DVKVTQSSRYLVKRTGEKVFLECVQDMDHENMFWYRQDPGLGLRLIYFSYDVKMKEKGDIPEGYSVSREKKERFSLILESASTNQTSMYLCACSLFHRGTLTDTQYFGPGTRLTVL.

Concerning this clonotype: A much larger clone is a single base away; this may be a read error. The chain recombines TRBV5-1 with TRBJ2-5, with 7 bases identical to TRBD1. CDR1 is SGHRS, CDR2 YFSETQ, per germline. This CDR3 comprises 15 residues. Trimming cost V 6 bases and J 2 bases; bases outside gene matches: 10. CDR3 DNA: TGCGCCAGCACCTGGGGACAGCGACCTCAAGAGACCCAGTACTTC. Translated, it gives CASTWGQRPQETQYF.

About this clonotype itself: The junction does not match germline at one end; this may be a read error. The rearrangement joins TRBV11-3 to TRBJ2-5, with 7 bases that match TRBD1. The CDR3 sequence is 18 residues long. CDR1 and CDR2 from the germline V gene are SGHNT and YENEEA. CDR3 DNA: TGTGCCAGTAGCTTAGTCGGTAGGCCCGGGACAGTCCAAGAGACCCAGTACTTC. This sequence encodes CASSLVGRPGTVQETQYF.

About this clonotype itself: A clone one base away is much larger, so this may be a read error. This sequence joins TRBV20-1 and TRBJ2-3, with TRBD2 identical over 12 bases. V trimming: 1 base; J trimming: 2 bases; junction bases outside the gene matches: 4. CDR1 is DFQATT and CDR2 is SNEGSKA in the germline V gene (reference sequence). There are 16 residues in the CDR3. Here the CDR3 reads CSARGLAGASTDTQYF. The CDR3 coding sequence is TGCAGTGCTAGAGGACTAGCGGGAGCGTCCACAGATACGCAGTATTTT.

Note on this clonotype: At one end the junction does not follow the germline gene, possibly because of a read error. The rearrangement uses TRBV4-1 and TRBJ1-1; weak D call: TRBD1 (6 bases). Germline CDR1 reads MGHRA; CDR2 reads YSYEKL. The CDR3 has 14 amino acids. CDR3 residues: CASNIRTENTETFF. The CDR3 coding sequence is TGCGCCAGCAACATCCGGACAGAGAACACTGAAACTTTCTTT.

The chain employs TRBV11-2 and TRBJ2-1; no definite D call. The CDR3 runs to 17 residues. CDR1 is SGHAT, CDR2 FQNNGV, per germline. Trimming stripped 3 bases from V and 0 bases from J, with 15 bases between. The CDR3 nucleotides read TGTGCCAGCAGCTTTGTGGATGTTTCGAGCTCCTACAATGAGCAGTTCTTC. Translation gives CASSFVDVSSSYNEQFF.

This clonotype came up many times. The J gene is TRBJ1-1, the V gene TRBV29-1; D perhaps matches TRBD1 (5 bases). Deletions cut 4 bases from V and 2 bases from J, with 14 bases between. This CDR3 comprises 14 residues. Germline CDR1 SQVTM, CDR2 ANQGSEA. CDR3: CSVGPGQGNTEAFF. The CDR3 region has the DNA TGCAGCGTTGGTCCTGGGCAGGGAAACACTGAAGCTTTCTTT.

About this clonotype: The junction differs from germline at one of its ends, possibly a read error. V and J are TRBV4-1 and TRBJ1-1; D is perhaps TRBD1 (5 bases). Germline V lookup: CDR1 MGHRA, CDR2 YSYEKL. CDR3 length: 16 residues. The CDR3: CTSSQHPKQDYTEAFF. DNA of the CDR3: TGCACCAGCAGCCAACACCCTAAACAGGATTACACTGAAGCTTTCTTT.

This clonotype was observed at least ten times. The chain has TRBV12-3 or TRBV12-4 and TRBJ1-3; D ambiguous. The CDR3 runs to 15 residues. V gave up 3 bases and J gave up 1 base, with 10 bases separating them. The CDR3 here is CASSLAERSGNTIYF. The CDR3 DNA reads as TGTGCCAGCAGTTTGGCAGAGCGATCTGGAAACACCATATATTTT.